One and the same sample provided the 7 T cell receptor beta chains below, sequenced in a study of T cell responses to AZD1222 COVID-19 vaccine. Assay: immunoSEQ multiplex PCR; the TCRdb copy retains only in-frame clones and omits some. The sample has about 53,000 clones, roughly 83% seen once. The specimen was peripheral blood, collected on day 0 of AZD1222 vaccination. The receptors originated from an adult in good health.

This clone was counted between two and nine times. This chain joins TRBV2 and TRBJ1-2; D is uncertain. The V and J ends lost 5 bases and 8 bases respectively, with 15 bases between them. This CDR3 contains 13 residues. Germline CDR1 is SNHLY and CDR2 is FYNNEI. This chain's CDR3 is CASSSQNSGGYTF. Here the CDR3 DNA reads TGTGCCAGCAGTTCCCAAAATTCCGGGGGCTACACCTTC.

The rearrangement joins TRBV7-2 to TRBJ2-1; 8 bases map to TRBD2. V lost 0 bases, J lost 1 base, and 2 bases stayed unmatched. CDR1 and CDR2 from the germline V gene are SGHTA and FQGNSA. CDR3 length: 16 residues. As DNA, the CDR3 is TGTGCCAGCAGCTTAGCGGGGACTAGGTCCTACAATGAGCAGTTCTTC. It yields the protein CASSLAGTRSYNEQFF.

The CDR3 DNA is TGTGCCTGGAGTGTACCGGACAGGGATTCCTACGAGCAGTACTTC. It encodes CAWSVPDRDSYEQYF. This rearrangement joins TRBV30 to TRBJ2-7; 8 positions match TRBD1. J was trimmed by 1 base and V by 0 bases; bases with no gene match: 5. CDR3 length: 15 amino acids. The germline V gene has CDR1 GTSNPN and CDR2 SVGIG (reference sequence).

This clone was seen just once. The chain joins TRBV9 to TRBJ1-2; the D gene is possibly TRBD1 (5 bases). This CDR3 is built from 18 residues. Germline V CDR1 and CDR2: SGDLS, YYNGEE. V was cut by 0 bases and J by 1 base, with 19 bases left in between. CDR3 sequence reads: CASSVAGDSPILNYGYTF. In DNA form, the CDR3 reads TGTGCCAGCAGCGTAGCTGGAGACAGCCCCATCCTTAACTATGGCTACACCTTC.

The chain combines TRBV9 with TRBJ2-1; the D gene is possibly TRBD2 (6 bases). The germline V gene encodes CDR1 SGDLS and CDR2 YYNGEE. CDR3 length: 15 residues. Trimming pared 4 bases from V and 5 bases from J, leaving 16 bases between. Here the CDR3 DNA reads TGTGCCAGCAGCCTAGACGTGGGGGGACACAATGAGCAGTTCTTC. As protein: CASSLDVGGHNEQFF.

This clone was seen a single time. The CDR3 DNA reads as TGTGCCAGCAGCCCCCGGACAACTAACAATGAGCAGTTCTTC. Translation: CASSPRTTNNEQFF. This chain uses TRBV11-3 with TRBJ2-1; perhaps TRBD1 as D (5 bases). Germline values: CDR1 SGHNT, CDR2 YENEEA. Trimming cost V 5 bases and J 5 bases, with 13 bases left between them. The length of the CDR3 is 14 residues.

V gene TRBV3-1 (or the pseudogene TRBV3-2) combines with J gene TRBJ2-7; the D gene is possibly TRBD1 (5 bases). Germline values: CDR1 LGHDT, CDR2 YNNKEL (reference sequence). The ends were cut back, 2 bases at V and 4 bases at J, with 9 bases in the middle. This CDR3 spans 13 amino acids. CDR3 region: CASSQFQGYEQYF. CDR3 DNA sequence: TGTGCCAGCAGCCAATTTCAGGGTTACGAGCAGTACTTC.